This TCR beta chain came from a study of radiotherapy plus CTLA-4 blockade in lung cancer. Overall study: Among enrolled patients, roughly 18% responded and more than 25% achieved disease control.

Between the trimmed V and J ends, which lost 0 bases and 0 bases, there was a span of 3 bases. CDR1 is SGDLS and CDR2 is YYNGEE in the germline V gene. The CDR3 is 13 residues long. Assay used: immunoSEQ multiplex PCR; TCRdb lists only in-frame clones, some missing. Seen here are more than 25,000 clones, over 75% observed once, and the top ten hold 7.7%. Whole-study results and caveats: Reported findings show early blood T cell clone dynamics, with interferon-beta, best predicted response. Blood saw expansion of tumor-derived TCR clones after radiotherapy plus ipilimumab.

For this clone: Antigen: not known.

The V call is TRBV9, the J call TRBJ2-5, with unresolved D. This TCR came from a human donor with non-small cell lung cancer who had stable disease on radiotherapy plus ipilimumab. The material sequenced was peripheral blood, taken from a patient treated with radiotherapy plus ipilimumab. Written as DNA, the CDR3 is TGTGCCAGCAGCGTAGCGTACCAAGAGACCCAGTACTTC. Translation gives CASSVAYQETQYF.